A single sample is the source of the 22 T cell receptor beta chains below, sequenced in a study of shared T cell receptors in the human thymus. Generated by immunoSEQ multiplex PCR, the TCRdb table keeps only in-frame clones and is missing some. The data show hundreds of thousands of clones, approximately 90% seen once. A further study also used this sample, focusing on human thymus T cells.

Sample: thymocytes. The receptors stem from a boy less than two years old with a congenital heart defect.

This sequence joins TRBV4-2 and TRBJ2-7; D remains ambiguous. This CDR3 has 14 amino acids. The germline gives CDR1 LGHNA, CDR2 YNFKEQ. The V and J ends lost 0 bases and 3 bases respectively, with 9 bases between them. The CDR3 region is CASSQDFLFYEQYF. Written as DNA, the CDR3 is TGTGCCAGCAGCCAAGATTTCCTTTTCTACGAGCAGTACTTC.

This chain's CDR3 is CASSKNTTSGRLREQFF. For the CDR3, the DNA is TGTGCCAGCAGCAAGAATACGACTAGCGGGAGGCTTCGAGAGCAGTTCTTC. J is TRBJ2-1 and V is TRBV7-3; 13 nucleotides align to TRBD2. J lost 10 bases, V lost 5 bases, and 14 bases had no gene match. This CDR3 is 17 amino acids long. Germline V gives CDR1 SGHTA, CDR2 FQGTGA.

The chain combines TRBV28 with TRBJ1-5; the match to TRBD1 covers 9 bases. Trimming cost V 1 base and J 2 bases; bases outside gene matches: 15. The germline V gene encodes CDR1 MDHEN and CDR2 SYDVKM. The CDR3 has 20 amino acids. In DNA, the CDR3 is TGTGCCAGCAGTTTATCCCGCCCCCGGGACAGGGATGGTGGCAATCAGCCCCAGCATTTT. It codes for CASSLSRPRDRDGGNQPQHF.

The genes are TRBV6-1 and TRBJ2-7; TRBD2 matches 7 bases. This CDR3 is 13 amino acids long. The germline gives CDR1 MNHNS, CDR2 SASEGT. Germline trimming cut 8 bases from V and 2 bases from J; bases unmatched to any gene: 6. CDR3 nucleotides: TGTGCCAGCGGGGGGGACCTAACCTACGAGCAGTACTTC. Translated, it gives CASGGDLTYEQYF.

This clone was counted a few times. J is TRBJ2-7 and V is TRBV28, with 8 bases identical to TRBD2. The CDR3 contains 17 residues. CDR1 is MDHEN and CDR2 is SYDVKM in the germline V gene. The V and J ends lost 4 bases and 2 bases, in that order; junction bases with no gene match: 13. The CDR3 is CASSSTVGGGPPYEQYF. The CDR3 nucleotides read TGTGCCAGCAGTTCCACCGTCGGGGGGGGGCCTCCCTACGAGCAGTACTTC.

The V call is TRBV2, the J call TRBJ2-3, with 13 bases identical to TRBD2. J gave up 1 base and V 1 base, and 2 bases lay outside the gene matches. Looked up from germline, CDR1 is SNHLY and CDR2 is FYNNEI. This CDR3 is built from 17 residues. The CDR3 coding sequence is TGTGCCAGCAGTGAAGGCGGACTAGCGGGAGGCACAGATACGCAGTATTTT. It is translated as CASSEGGLAGGTDTQYF.

The table lists this clone with a count of one. The rearrangement joins TRBV7-9 to TRBJ1-2; 11 positions match TRBD1. The CDR3 covers 16 residues. V was pared by 2 bases and J by 2 bases, with 4 bases of the junction left unmatched. Germline CDR1 is SEHNR and CDR2 is FQNEAQ (reference sequence). The CDR3 reads CASSLKGTGGNYGYTF. CDR3 sequence (DNA): TGTGCCAGCAGCTTAAAGGGGACAGGGGGGAACTATGGCTACACCTTC.

The rearrangement uses TRBV6-6 and TRBJ1-2, with D hard to call. Germline CDR1 and CDR2: MNHNY and SVGAGI (reference sequence). CDR3 length equals 11 residues. The V and J ends lost 6 bases and 4 bases respectively, with 6 bases between them. Here the CDR3 reads CASRGSYGYTF. CDR3 sequence (DNA): TGTGCCAGCAGGGGCAGCTATGGCTACACCTTC.

V usage is TRBV4-1 and J usage is TRBJ2-1; D unclear. Germline CDR1 is MGHRA and CDR2 is YSYEKL. The length of the CDR3 is 17 residues. V dropped 5 bases and J dropped 7 bases, with 24 bases sitting between them. CDR3 sequence (DNA): TGCGCCAGCAGCTTCCGACTCGGCCAGCGCATGTTGAATGAGCAGTTCTTC. This gives the protein CASSFRLGQRMLNEQFF.

V gene TRBV12-5 combines with J gene TRBJ2-5; D is unresolved. Trimming stripped 0 bases from V and 1 base from J, with 9 bases between. Per germline, CDR1 LGHNT and CDR2 FRNRAP. This CDR3 has 15 amino acids. The CDR3 DNA reads as TGTGCTAGTGGTTTGGTACTGGGCTCCCAAGAGACCCAGTACTTC. It codes for CASGLVLGSQETQYF.

The gene calls are TRBV19 and TRBJ2-1; 7 bases fit TRBD2. Trimming at V came to 8 bases and at J to 2 bases, leaving 9 bases not matched to a gene. Looked up from germline, CDR1 is LNHDA and CDR2 is SQIVND (reference sequence). The CDR3 spans 15 residues. The CDR3 bases are TGTGCCAGTGGATTGCGGGAGTGGGCCTACAATGAGCAGTTCTTC. Its translation: CASGLREWAYNEQFF.

The J gene is TRBJ2-2, the V gene TRBV10-3; tentatively, D is TRBD1 (5 bases). Trimming shortened V by 2 bases and J by 2 bases, and 9 bases separated the two germline ends. The CDR3 is 15 residues long. Per the germline V gene, CDR1 is ENHRY and CDR2 is SYGVKD. The CDR3 sequence is CAISEPRTNTGELFF. CDR3 DNA: TGTGCCATCAGTGAGCCTCGGACAAACACCGGGGAGCTGTTTTTT.

The V gene is TRBV5-5, the J gene TRBJ2-7; the D gene is possibly TRBD1 (5 bases). The CDR3 covers 14 residues. The germline V gene has CDR1 SGHKS and CDR2 YYEKEE (reference sequence). V lost 0 bases, J lost 1 base, and 8 bases lay in between. CDR3 sequence (DNA): TGTGCCAGCAGCTTGGCCCAGGGTTCCTACGAGCAGTACTTC. Protein sequence: CASSLAQGSYEQYF.

This chain joins TRBV27 and TRBJ2-7; TRBD2 matches at 7 bases. The V and J ends lost 0 bases and 6 bases, in that order; junction bases with no gene match: 11. The CDR3 length is 16 residues. The germline gives CDR1 MNHEY, CDR2 SMNVEV (reference sequence). The CDR3: CASSLSGGGTQCEQYF. CDR3 nucleotides: TGTGCCAGCAGTTTATCTGGGGGGGGGACCCAGTGCGAGCAGTACTTC.

The chain has TRBV4-3 and TRBJ1-1, with TRBD1 as a possible D gene (5 bases). V lost 0 bases to trimming and J lost 0 bases, with 17 bases between them. Germline CDR1 and CDR2: LGHNA and YSLEER. The CDR3 spans 18 residues. The CDR3 sequence: CASSQDTRRQRLNTEAFF. The CDR3 DNA is TGCGCCAGCAGCCAAGACACCCGTAGACAGCGTCTGAACACTGAAGCTTTCTTT.

V gene TRBV6-5 combines with J gene TRBJ2-1; TRBD1 aligns across 7 bases. The CDR3 runs to 14 residues. Trimming cost V 6 bases and J 1 base; bases outside gene matches: 3. Germline assignment: CDR1 MNHEY and CDR2 SVGAGI. The CDR3 DNA reads as TGTGCCAGCAGGGTACAGGGGTCCTACAATGAGCAGTTCTTC. It encodes CASRVQGSYNEQFF.

The chain couples TRBV5-1 to TRBJ1-3; TRBD1 matches 9 bases. The CDR3 extends over 16 amino acids. After removal of 4 bases from V and 3 bases from J, the junction contained 8 bases not matched to a gene. CDR1 SGHRS and CDR2 YFSETQ come from the germline V gene. CDR3 loop: CASSGDGQGSGNTIYF. CDR3 in DNA: TGCGCCAGCAGCGGAGACGGACAGGGGAGTGGAAACACCATATATTTT.

In DNA, the CDR3 is TGTGCCAGCAGCCAGGACGGACAGGGAAGGACCACTGAAGCTTTCTTT. Residues: CASSQDGQGRTTEAFF. The V call is TRBV5-4, the J call TRBJ1-1; TRBD1 aligns across 8 bases. CDR1 SGHNT and CDR2 YYREEE come from the germline V gene (reference sequence). There are 16 residues in the CDR3. J gave up 4 bases and V 4 bases, and 12 bases lay outside the gene matches.

The chain carries TRBV19 and TRBJ2-2; possible D gene TRBD1, 5 bases. Trimming left V 9 bases short and J 7 bases short, with 12 bases between. Germline CDR1 and CDR2: LNHDA and SQIVND (reference sequence). This CDR3 comprises 12 residues. The CDR3 DNA sequence: TGTGCCAGCGTCAGGGATAGCGGGGAGCTGTTTTTT. It is translated as CASVRDSGELFF.

This chain uses TRBV6-7 with TRBJ1-2; D perhaps matches TRBD1 (5 bases). TRBV6-7 is annotated as an ORF whose role is uncertain. The CDR3 contains 17 residues. Trimming took 5 bases from V and 4 from J, leaving 23 bases between them. In DNA form, the CDR3 reads TGTGCCAGCAGTGCCCCCCAGGGACTTGGGCTAGTCTATGGCTACACCTTC. Translated, it gives CASSAPQGLGLVYGYTF.

The V call is TRBV7-4, the J call TRBJ2-3, with 10 nucleotides matching TRBD2. J lost 3 bases, V lost 8 bases, and 17 bases had no gene match. CDR1 is SGHVT, CDR2 SQSDAQ, per germline. CDR3 length equals 18 residues. The CDR3: CASSQWGTSAFVTDTQYF. CDR3 coding DNA: TGTGCCAGCTCCCAATGGGGGACTAGCGCCTTCGTAACAGATACGCAGTATTTT.

This clone was recorded a few times. This chain joins TRBV12-5 and TRBJ2-3, with 11 bases identical to TRBD2. The germline gives CDR1 LGHNT, CDR2 FRNRAP. The CDR3 runs to 19 residues. Trimming took 1 base from V and 0 from J; bases not matched to a gene: 9. CDR3 sequence (DNA): TGTGCTAGTGGTTTGGGAACTAGCGGGAGTACCCTTAGCACAGATACGCAGTATTTT. It translates to CASGLGTSGSTLSTDTQYF.